Each of the 21 T cell receptor beta chains below was sequenced from the same sample in a study of PD-L1 blockade in urothelial cancer (dated by TCRdb to about 2017). The sample's time point label is to be understood as: pretreatment peripheral blood. Library prep was done by the immunoSEQ multiplex PCR assay. This immuneACCESS table, as held by TCRdb, lists in-frame sequences with V and J called but not all clones. Of the missing ones, under half trace to an unresolved V gene in checked studies; the others have no known cause. The sample yields 32,000 or so clones; approximately 87% were counted once. The ten largest clones represent about a sixth of the sample. The sample was PBMCs, taken around atezolizumab (anti-PD-L1) treatment. All receptors come from a man aged 55 to 70 with urothelial cancer.

The gene calls are TRBV7-2 and TRBJ2-7, with 7 bases matching TRBD2. CDR1 and CDR2 (germline): SGHTA, FQGNSA. The CDR3 length is 16 residues. The V gene end was trimmed by 2 bases and the J gene end by 6 bases; junction bases not matched to a gene: 13. The CDR3 region has the DNA TGTGCCAGCAGCTTATTGTCCCGGGAGGACCGCGGCGAGCAGTACTTC. Amino acids: CASSLLSREDRGEQYF. Full variable domain (missing parts from reference TRBV7-2 and TRBJ2-7): GAGVSQSPSNKVTEKGKDVELRCDPISGHTALYWYRQSLGQGLEFLIYFQGNSAPDKSGLPSDRFSAERTGGSVSTLTIQRTQQEDSAVYLCASSLLSREDRGEQYFGPGTRLTVT.

V and J are TRBV4-1 and TRBJ2-2; tentative D call: TRBD1 (5 bases). Germline V gene data show CDR1 as MGHRA and CDR2 as YSYEKL. V lost 1 base and J 4 bases, leaving 22 bases between the germline ends. The CDR3 is made up of 19 amino acids. CDR3 amino acids: CASSQVPLSSGFRTGELFF. CDR3 nucleotide sequence: TGCGCCAGCAGCCAAGTGCCCCTATCTTCAGGGTTTCGCACCGGGGAGCTGTTTTTT.

This rearrangement joins TRBV19 to TRBJ1-2, with 9 bases matching TRBD1. After removal of 6 bases from V and 2 bases from J, the junction contained 4 bases not matched to a gene. Germline loops: CDR1 LNHDA, CDR2 SQIVND (reference sequence). This CDR3 contains 14 residues. In nucleotides, the CDR3 is TGTGCCAGTAGGATGGACAGGGGAAACTATGGCTACACCTTC. This sequence encodes CASRMDRGNYGYTF.

V gene TRBV4-1 combines with J gene TRBJ2-1, with D possibly being TRBD2 (5 bases). CDR1 is MGHRA, CDR2 YSYEKL, per germline. The CDR3 totals 11 residues. Between the trimmed V and J ends, which lost 8 bases and 8 bases, there was a span of 10 bases. CDR3 in amino acids: CASRGRDEQFF. In nucleotides, the CDR3 is TGCGCCAGCCGAGGGCGGGATGAGCAGTTCTTC.

The chain employs TRBV7-3 and TRBJ2-7; TRBD1 aligns across 8 bases. The CDR3 spans 16 residues. V trimming: 5 bases; J trimming: 3 bases; junction bases outside the gene matches: 12. The germline gives CDR1 SGHTA, CDR2 FQGTGA. In DNA, the CDR3 is TGTGCCAGCAGCCCCGGCCCAACAGGGGGTTACTACGAGCAGTACTTC. Amino acids: CASSPGPTGGYYEQYF.

The chain combines TRBV9 with TRBJ2-2, with D perhaps TRBD1 (6 bases). Germline V gives CDR1 SGDLS, CDR2 YYNGEE. Trimming took off 4 bases at V and 2 bases at J, with 15 bases between the two ends. The CDR3 contains 16 residues. The chain's CDR3 is CASSPPGHGNTGELFF. The CDR3 nucleotides read TGTGCCAGCAGCCCGCCGGGACACGGCAACACCGGGGAGCTGTTTTTT.

The chain uses TRBV28 and TRBJ2-5; possibly TRBD2 for D (6 bases). Deletions cut 5 bases from V and 2 bases from J, with 9 bases between. The CDR3 loop spans 13 amino acids. Per germline, CDR1 MDHEN and CDR2 SYDVKM. The CDR3 coding sequence is TGTGCCAGCAGTACCGCGGGGCAAGAGACCCAGTACTTC. It yields the protein CASSTAGQETQYF.

The chain links TRBV7-9 to TRBJ1-2; 8 bases agree with TRBD1. Trimming at V came to 3 bases and at J to 6 bases, leaving 9 bases not matched to a gene. Germline V lookup: CDR1 SEHNR, CDR2 FQNEAQ (reference sequence). The CDR3 runs to 15 residues. The DNA of the CDR3 is TGTGCCAGCAGCTTGAGGTCAGGGGGCGACGATGGCTACACCTTC. The encoded protein is CASSLRSGGDDGYTF.

The chain recombines TRBV5-8 with TRBJ1-1; D may be TRBD1 (6 bases). Germline CDR1 is SGHTS and CDR2 is YDEGEE. V lost 4 bases and J 0 bases, leaving 19 bases between the germline ends. This CDR3 contains 17 residues. CDR3 DNA: TGTGCCAGCAGCGGGTTTATTCAAGGACAGCTGAACACTGAAGCTTTCTTT. The encoded protein is CASSGFIQGQLNTEAFF.

The chain couples TRBV7-9 to TRBJ1-5, with 8 bases lining up with TRBD1. CDR1 is SEHNR and CDR2 is FQNEAQ in the germline V gene (reference sequence). V lost 5 bases, J lost 1 base, and 1 base stayed unmatched. CDR3 size: 14 residues. CDR3: CASSDRGSNQPQHF. DNA for the CDR3: TGTGCCAGCAGCGACAGGGGAAGCAATCAGCCCCAGCATTTT. The complete variable domain, with remaining parts taken from reference TRBV7-9 and TRBJ1-5, reads DTGVSQNPRHKITKRGQNVTFRCDPISEHNRLYWYRQTLGQGPEFLTYFQNEAQLEKSRLLSDRFSAERPKGSFSTLEIQRTEQGDSAMYLCASSDRGSNQPQHFGDGTRLSIL.

This rearrangement joins TRBV25-1 to TRBJ1-2; maybe TRBD1 (5 bases). The germline V gene has CDR1 MGHDK and CDR2 SYGVNS. V was shortened by 1 base and J by 3 bases, with 9 bases between the two germline ends. CDR3 length: 14 residues. The chain's CDR3 is CASSESGRDYGYTF. The CDR3 region has the DNA TGTGCCAGCAGTGAATCGGGCAGGGACTATGGCTACACCTTC.

This chain links TRBV30 with TRBJ1-5, with D tentatively TRBD1 (5 bases). CDR1 and CDR2 (germline): GTSNPN, SVGIG (reference sequence). This CDR3 is built from 14 residues. The V and J ends lost 2 bases and 4 bases respectively, with 12 bases between them. In DNA, the CDR3 is TGTGCCTGGAGTTATTCGGGGGGAAATCAGCCCCAGCATTTT. Translating it yields CAWSYSGGNQPQHF.

The chain links TRBV6-6 to TRBJ2-3, with 11 bases matching TRBD1. V shed 5 bases and J 5 bases; nucleotides not matched to a gene: 6. The CDR3 totals 15 residues. The germline gives CDR1 MNHNY, CDR2 SVGAGI (reference sequence). CDR3 bases: TGTGCCAGCAGTCCCGGGACAGGGGGGGTAGATACGCAGTATTTT. This translates into CASSPGTGGVDTQYF.

This clone was detected only a few times. The CDR3 nucleotides are TGTGCCAGCAGTTTAACGGATTCACCCCTCCACTTT. Amino acid sequence: CASSLTDSPLHF. V is TRBV27 and J is TRBJ1-6; D unclear. Per the germline V gene, CDR1 is MNHEY and CDR2 is SMNVEV (reference sequence). The CDR3 sequence is 12 residues long. V shed 2 bases and J shed 8 bases, with 4 bases lying between them.

The J gene is TRBJ1-2, the V gene TRBV28; D is perhaps TRBD1 (5 bases). The CDR3 runs 12 residues. V was trimmed by 10 bases and J by 2 bases, leaving 11 bases between them. From germline, CDR1 is MDHEN and CDR2 SYDVKM. CDR3 protein: CATTTANYGYTF. DNA for the CDR3: TGTGCCACCACGACAGCGAACTATGGCTACACCTTC.

This rearrangement joins TRBV6-6 to TRBJ1-2, with TRBD1 matching 7 bases. The CDR3 length is 14 residues. CDR1 is MNHNY and CDR2 is SVGAGI in the germline V gene (reference sequence). J gave up 7 bases and V 6 bases, and 11 bases lay outside the gene matches. CDR3 region: CASSSETGRSGYTF. The CDR3 nucleotides read TGTGCCAGCAGCTCTGAGACAGGGAGAAGTGGCTACACCTTC.

CDR3 amino acids: CASSWGTRRGEAFF. As DNA, the CDR3 is TGTGCCAGCAGCTGGGGGACCCGGCGGGGTGAAGCTTTCTTT. The V and J genes are TRBV5-8 and TRBJ1-1; possible D gene TRBD1, 5 bases. With 3 bases removed from V and 7 bases from J, the gap between germline ends came to 16 bases. CDR1 is SGHTS, CDR2 YDEGEE, per germline. This CDR3 comprises 14 residues. Together with reference TRBV5-8 and TRBJ1-1, the CDR3 gives the full variable domain: EAGVTQSPTHLIKTRGQQATLRCSPISGHTSVYWYQQALGLGLQFLLWYDEGEERNRGNFPPRFSGRQFPNYSSELNVNALELEDSALYLCASSWGTRRGEAFFGQGTRLTVV.

This clone was seen just once. The CDR3 spells CASSFFSGRGPDTQYF. In DNA form, the CDR3 reads TGTGCCAGCAGCTTTTTTAGCGGTCGGGGCCCAGATACGCAGTATTTT. J is TRBJ2-3 and V is TRBV7-2; possibly TRBD2 for D (6 bases). The CDR3 is 16 residues long. Trimming pared 3 bases from V and 4 bases from J, leaving 17 bases between. CDR1 is SGHTA and CDR2 is FQGNSA in the germline V gene.

The chain couples TRBV7-2 to TRBJ2-1; the match to TRBD2 covers 8 bases. The CDR3 has 11 amino acids. Germline V CDR1 and CDR2: SGHTA, FQGNSA. J gave up 13 bases and V 6 bases, and 5 bases lay outside the gene matches. The CDR3 reads CASREAGVQFF. CDR3 sequence (DNA): TGTGCCAGCAGAGAAGCGGGAGTTCAGTTCTTC.

This chain uses TRBV5-1 with TRBJ2-7, with unresolved D. V lost 3 bases to trimming and J lost 3 bases, with 10 bases between them. Per the germline V gene, CDR1 is SGHRS and CDR2 is YFSETQ. The CDR3 contains 13 residues. CDR3 sequence reads: CASSYTTFYEQYF. The CDR3 nucleotides read TGCGCCAGCAGCTACACGACTTTCTACGAGCAGTACTTC.

The rearrangement uses TRBV10-1 and TRBJ2-3; D remains unclear. The CDR3 contains 16 residues. The ends were cut back, 0 bases at V and 2 bases at J, with 12 bases in the middle. The V gene's germline CDR1 is WNHNN and CDR2 SYGVQD (reference sequence). The DNA for the CDR3 is TGCGCCAGCAGTGAGTCAAAGCACCGAAACACAGATACGCAGTATTTT. Translating it yields CASSESKHRNTDTQYF.